One and the same sample provided the 10 T cell receptor beta chains below, sequenced in a study of CD8 T cells in ankylosing spondylitis. The antigens these receptors bind are not known. TCRdb recomputed calls from the 5' RACE reads with MiXCR, one row per CDR3 protein. The data contain under 950,000 distinct CDR3 sequences, 15% to 20% of them singletons. Regarding the study as a whole: Seemingly characteristic of ankylosing spondylitis blood was a TCR beta motif consisting of 7 or 8 highly homologous variants.

The sequenced material came from blood, either unsorted or a sorted T cell fraction (not recorded which). All receptors come from a male donor with ankylosing spondylitis.

This clonotype has only a few counts. V gene TRBV29-1 combines with J gene TRBJ2-5; D gene ambiguous. The CDR3 runs 12 residues. CDR1 and CDR2 from the germline V gene are SQVTM and ANQGSEA. The V end lost 4 bases, the J end lost 2 bases, and 8 bases lay between the germline ends. CDR3 sequence: CSVANLQETQYF. In nucleotides, the CDR3 is TGCAGCGTTGCGAATTTACAAGAGACCCAGTACTTC.

This chain joins TRBV6-2 or TRBV6-3 and TRBJ2-1, with 12 bases that match TRBD2. The CDR3 has 16 amino acids. CDR1 MNHEY and CDR2 SVGEGT come from the germline V gene. Trimming removed 6 bases from V and 4 bases from J; junction bases left unmatched: 7. As DNA, the CDR3 is TGTGCCAGCAGCATACTAGCGGGAGGAATGTACAATGAGCAGTTCTTC. This sequence encodes CASSILAGGMYNEQFF.

The chain combines TRBV7-6 with TRBJ2-2, with TRBD2 identical over 9 bases. V lost 7 bases to trimming and J lost 5 bases; unmatched junction nucleotides: 14. Germline CDR1 SGHVS, CDR2 FNYEAQ. The CDR3 sequence is 17 residues long. CDR3 sequence: CASTQFASSGSTGELFF. The CDR3 bases are TGTGCCAGCACCCAATTTGCTAGTAGCGGGAGTACCGGGGAGCTGTTTTTT.

CDR3 DNA: TGCGCCAGCAGCACGGGGACAGCTAACCAAGAGACCCAGTACTTC. This encodes CASSTGTANQETQYF. The chain combines TRBV4-1 with TRBJ2-5, with 7 nucleotides matching TRBD1. This CDR3 contains 15 residues. The V gene's germline CDR1 is MGHRA and CDR2 YSYEKL. The junction had 6 bases not matched to a gene; V was cut back by 5 bases and J by 0 bases.

The gene calls are TRBV10-3 and TRBJ2-2; no definite D call. Per the germline V gene, CDR1 is ENHRY and CDR2 is SYGVKD. V was clipped by 9 bases and J by 5 bases, with 13 bases between them. This CDR3 has 13 residues. The CDR3 region is CAIRVTATGELFF. In DNA, the CDR3 is TGTGCCATACGGGTTACTGCTACCGGGGAGCTGTTTTTT.

This clonotype was detected a few times. The chain employs TRBV7-2 and TRBJ1-6, with 7 bases matching TRBD1. CDR1 and CDR2 (germline): SGHTA, FQGNSA. This CDR3 is 13 amino acids long. V was clipped by 7 bases and J by 10 bases; unmatched bases: 7. CDR3 sequence reads: CASKRQGESPLHF. CDR3 DNA: TGTGCCAGCAAGCGGCAGGGGGAATCACCCCTCCACTTT.

V and J are TRBV12-3 or TRBV12-4 and TRBJ2-4, with D perhaps TRBD1 (6 bases). The CDR3 runs 14 residues. Trimming took 5 bases from V and 3 from J, leaving 11 bases between them. The CDR3 DNA sequence: TGTGCCAGCAGTCCACAGGGTGGCAAAAACATTCAGTACTTC. Its translation is CASSPQGGKNIQYF.

The chain combines TRBV27 with TRBJ2-7; TRBD2 aligns across 8 bases. CDR3 length: 14 amino acids. The trim removed 5 bases at V and 2 bases at J, leaving 5 bases unmatched. The germline V gene encodes CDR1 MNHEY and CDR2 SMNVEV (reference sequence). The CDR3 coding sequence is TGTGCCAGCAGTGTAGCGGGGACCACCTACGAGCAGTACTTC. Encoded protein: CASSVAGTTYEQYF.

The rearrangement links TRBV4-1 to TRBJ2-1; D gene unclear. Per germline, CDR1 MGHRA and CDR2 YSYEKL. CDR3 length equals 13 residues. V was clipped by 3 bases and J by 9 bases, with 12 bases between them. CDR3 sequence: CASSQGYRGEQFF. The CDR3 DNA reads TGCGCCAGCAGCCAGGGATATAGAGGTGAGCAGTTCTTC.

The CDR3 protein is CAARATSEYQPQHF. The DNA of the CDR3 is TGTGCCGCCCGGGCAACGTCTGAGTACCAGCCCCAGCATTTT. This chain joins TRBV6-1 and TRBJ1-5, with D hard to call. This CDR3 region has 14 residues. CDR1 is MNHNS and CDR2 is SASEGT in the germline V gene. V was cut by 11 bases and J by 7 bases, with 21 bases left in between.